Presented here are 18 T cell receptor beta chains from one specimen sequenced in a study of blood T cell repertoires in COVID-19. Libraries were prepared by immunoSEQ multiplex PCR; TCRdb keeps only in-frame clonotypes and omits some of them. The data show under 400,000 clones, roughly nine tenths seen once. Material for sequencing was peripheral blood. The receptors stem from a woman aged 25 to 39 with COVID-19, enrolled during active disease.

This chain connects TRBV7-9 to TRBJ2-7; 9 bases align to TRBD2. The CDR3 sequence is 12 residues long. J lost 7 bases, V lost 7 bases, and 5 bases had no gene match. Germline CDR1 SEHNR, CDR2 FQNEAQ (reference sequence). The CDR3 loop is CASTTSGVEQYF. Here the CDR3 DNA reads TGTGCCAGCACGACTAGCGGAGTGGAGCAGTACTTC. The full variable domain, rest sourced from reference TRBV7-9 and TRBJ2-7, is DTGVSQNPRHKITKRGQNVTFRCDPISEHNRLYWYRQTLGQGPEFLTYFQNEAQLEKSRLLSDRFSAERPKGSFSTLEIQRTEQGDSAMYLCASTTSGVEQYFGPGTRLTVT.

The rearrangement links TRBV5-1 to TRBJ1-5; a possible D gene is TRBD1 (6 bases). Germline-derived CDR1 and CDR2 are SGHRS and YFSETQ. V dropped 2 bases and J dropped 5 bases, with 11 bases sitting between them. This CDR3 is built from 14 residues. The CDR3 loop is CASSLSGDDQPQHF. CDR3 in DNA: TGCGCCAGCAGCTTATCAGGGGATGATCAGCCCCAGCATTTT. Full variable domain (rest looked up from reference TRBV5-1 and TRBJ1-5): KAGVTQTPRYLIKTRGQQVTLSCSPISGHRSVSWYQQTPGQGLQFLFEYFSETQRNKGNFPGRFSGRQFSNSRSEMNVSTLELGDSALYLCASSLSGDDQPQHFGDGTRLSIL.

CDR3 loop: CASSGKRDRPYEQYF. The CDR3 nucleotides are TGTGCCAGCAGTGGGAAACGGGACAGACCCTACGAGCAGTACTTC. The chain has TRBV6-1 and TRBJ2-7, with 7 bases aligning to TRBD1. CDR1 is MNHNS, CDR2 SASEGT, per germline. The junction had 8 bases not matched to a gene; V was cut back by 4 bases and J by 2 bases. The length of the CDR3 is 15 residues.

V gene TRBV12-3 or TRBV12-4 combines with J gene TRBJ1-2; tentatively, D is TRBD1 (5 bases). CDR3 length: 13 residues. Trimming pared 5 bases from V and 4 bases from J, leaving 11 bases between. The CDR3 nucleotides are TGTGCCAGCAGTGCAGGGAAGGGCTATGGCTACACCTTC. It is translated as CASSAGKGYGYTF.

The genes are TRBV5-1 and TRBJ1-1; the match to TRBD1 covers 8 bases. The V gene end was trimmed by 0 bases and the J gene end by 6 bases; junction bases not matched to a gene: 7. CDR3 length equals 15 residues. Looked up from germline, CDR1 is SGHRS and CDR2 is YFSETQ. The CDR3 sequence: CASSLERTGRPEAFF. The CDR3, as DNA: TGCGCCAGCAGCTTGGAACGGACAGGGCGACCTGAAGCTTTCTTT.

This sequence joins TRBV7-9 and TRBJ2-2; 7 nucleotides line up with TRBD1. The CDR3 spans 15 residues. From germline, CDR1 is SEHNR and CDR2 FQNEAQ (reference sequence). V shed 5 bases and J 3 bases; nucleotides not matched to a gene: 6. CDR3 sequence reads: CASSRTGVDTGELFF. CDR3 coding DNA: TGTGCCAGCAGCCGTACAGGGGTTGACACCGGGGAGCTGTTTTTT.

The chain employs TRBV11-2 and TRBJ1-1, with D possibly TRBD1 on 5 matching bases. V was trimmed by 4 bases and J by 1 base, leaving 16 bases between them. The CDR3 runs to 16 residues. CDR1 and CDR2 (germline): SGHAT, FQNNGV. CDR3 region: CASSSRGLGGNTEAFF. Here the CDR3 DNA reads TGTGCCAGCAGCTCCCGGGGGTTAGGAGGGAACACTGAAGCTTTCTTT. Looking up the rest from reference TRBV11-2 and TRBJ1-1 gives the full variable domain: EAGVAQSPRYKIIEKRQSVAFWCNPISGHATLYWYQQILGQGPKLLIQFQNNGVVDDSQLPKDRFSAERLKGVDSTLKIQPAKLEDSAVYLCASSSRGLGGNTEAFFGQGTRLTVV.

The chain recombines TRBV10-3 with TRBJ1-1; no clear D gene. This CDR3 comprises 13 residues. CDR1 ENHRY and CDR2 SYGVKD come from the germline V gene. Trimming took off 0 bases at V and 5 bases at J, with 7 bases between the two ends. CDR3 protein: CAISESAGTEAFF. In DNA form, the CDR3 reads TGTGCCATCAGTGAGTCGGCGGGGACTGAAGCTTTCTTT.

J is TRBJ2-1 and V is TRBV5-1, with 8 nucleotides matching TRBD2. The J segment lost 0 bases and the V segment lost 8 bases, leaving 10 bases of the junction unmatched. Germline values: CDR1 SGHRS, CDR2 YFSETQ. The CDR3 is 16 residues long. The CDR3: CASKMVGTSSYNEQFF. DNA of the CDR3: TGCGCCAGTAAGATGGTAGGGACTAGCTCCTACAATGAGCAGTTCTTC.

This clone was seen a single time. V gene TRBV11-2 combines with J gene TRBJ1-2, with 9 bases identical to TRBD1. Germline assignment: CDR1 SGHAT and CDR2 FQNNGV. The CDR3 contains 15 residues. The V gene end was trimmed by 1 base and the J gene end by 9 bases; junction bases not matched to a gene: 9. The CDR3: CASSLGTGAGYRYTF. CDR3 nucleotides: TGTGCCAGCAGCTTAGGGACAGGGGCGGGTTACCGCTACACCTTC. The entire variable domain, with the rest obtained from reference TRBV11-2 and TRBJ1-2, is as follows: EAGVAQSPRYKIIEKRQSVAFWCNPISGHATLYWYQQILGQGPKLLIQFQNNGVVDDSQLPKDRFSAERLKGVDSTLKIQPAKLEDSAVYLCASSLGTGAGYRYTFGSGTRLTVV.

This CDR3 reads CSAELPGTGGFTGELFF. Here the CDR3 DNA reads TGCAGCGCTGAGTTACCCGGGACAGGCGGTTTTACCGGGGAGCTGTTTTTT. The chain joins TRBV29-1 to TRBJ2-2, with 8 bases that match TRBD1. The V gene's germline CDR1 is SQVTM and CDR2 ANQGSEA. After removal of 7 bases from V and 5 bases from J, the junction contained 18 bases not matched to a gene. CDR3 size: 17 residues.

The genes are TRBV2 and TRBJ1-1; a weak D match, TRBD1 (5 bases). This CDR3 spans 13 amino acids. Germline V gene lookup returns CDR1 SNHLY and CDR2 FYNNEI. Trimming stripped 2 bases from V and 3 bases from J, with 7 bases between. The CDR3 is CASSERGDTEAFF. The CDR3 DNA reads as TGTGCCAGCAGTGAACGGGGGGACACTGAAGCTTTCTTT.

The V call is TRBV18, the J call TRBJ1-3; 9 bases fit TRBD1. The length of the CDR3 is 15 residues. The germline gives CDR1 KGHSH, CDR2 LQKENI. V shed 6 bases, J shed 2 bases, and the junction held 5 bases outside the gene matches. This CDR3 is CASSGDREAGNTIYF. In nucleotides, the CDR3 is TGTGCCAGCTCGGGGGACAGGGAGGCTGGAAACACCATATATTTT. The whole variable domain, remainder taken from reference TRBV18 and TRBJ1-3, is NAGVMQNPRHLVRRRGQEARLRCSPMKGHSHVYWYRQLPEEGLKFMVYLQKENIIDESGMPKERFSAEFPKEGPSILRIQQVVRGDSAAYFCASSGDREAGNTIYFGEGSWLTVV.

This clone came up once. CDR3: CASSTTVLGPQHF. The CDR3 DNA sequence: TGTGCCAGCAGTACGACAGTCCTCGGGCCCCAGCATTTT. This chain uses TRBV27 with TRBJ1-5; a weak D match, TRBD1 (5 bases). Germline V lookup: CDR1 MNHEY, CDR2 SMNVEV (reference sequence). The CDR3 length is 13 residues. Trimming shortened V by 5 bases and J by 9 bases, and 14 bases separated the two germline ends.

CDR3 amino acids: CASSARQGARSNQPQHF. Here the CDR3 DNA reads TGTGCCAGCAGCGCTCGACAGGGGGCAAGGAGCAATCAGCCCCAGCATTTT. This sequence joins TRBV21-1 and TRBJ1-5; TRBD1, as called in the table, went unchecked against the DNA. TRBV21-1 is a recognized pseudogene. The CDR3 contains 17 residues.

The V call is TRBV5-1, the J call TRBJ1-2; 7 bases fit TRBD1. Trimming took 3 bases from V and 6 from J; bases not matched to a gene: 11. The germline CDR1 and CDR2 sequences are SGHRS and YFSETQ. This CDR3 is 15 amino acids long. This CDR3 is CASSSFGGRGDGYTF. The CDR3, as DNA: TGCGCCAGCAGCTCCTTCGGAGGCAGGGGGGATGGCTACACCTTC.

This clone has a single count. V usage is TRBV6-5 and J usage is TRBJ2-1, with D unresolved. V lost 0 bases, J lost 9 bases, and 3 bases lay in between. CDR1 MNHEY and CDR2 SVGAGI come from the germline V gene. This CDR3 is 11 amino acids long. This chain's CDR3 is CASSYSSEQFF. DNA of the CDR3: TGTGCCAGCAGTTACTCGAGTGAGCAGTTCTTC.

V and J are TRBV10-1 and TRBJ2-7, with 9 bases matching TRBD2. Trimming at V came to 4 bases and at J to 3 bases, leaving 1 base not matched to a gene. The length of the CDR3 is 13 residues. Looked up from germline, CDR1 is WNHNN and CDR2 is SYGVQD (reference sequence). Written as DNA, the CDR3 is TGCGCCAGCAGTGCGACTAGCGGCTACGAGCAGTACTTC. Encoded protein: CASSATSGYEQYF.